The rows below give T cell receptor beta chains drawn from one sample of a study of blood T cell repertoires in COVID-19. Profiled with immunoSEQ multiplex PCR; TCRdb holds only in-frame clones, not every one. The sample lists approximately 500,000 clones; 80% to 90% were seen once. Sequenced: peripheral blood. The source of these receptors is a human donor in a cohort sampled during active COVID-19. Each CDR3 is given without its conserved first and last residue. Expanded clones get a size class; other rows say once, few or many, or leave the size out.

11	TRBV7-2	NA	TRBJ1-2	ASSFAGLYGYT
13	TRBV19	once	TRBJ1-1	ASSANRGRTTEAF
12	TRBV25-1	NA	TRBJ2-2	ASHPEGRTGELF
14	TRBV3-1/TRBV3-2	NA	TRBJ1-1	ASSQEYIQGFTEAF
11	TRBV12-3/TRBV12-4	NA	TRBJ2-1	ASSSPLSGEQF
18	TRBV12-5	NA	TRBJ2-7	ASGFRPGPPFLGSTYEQY
12	TRBV10-3	NA	TRBJ1-5	AISESHPGQPQH
11	TRBV24-1	NA	TRBJ2-5	ATSDPRGETQY
13	TRBV7-9	NA	TRBJ1-2	ASSFSAGPNYGYT
10	TRBV7-3	NA	TRBJ2-2	ASSRNTGELF
9	TRBV29-1	NA	TRBJ2-5	SVDGKETQY
13	TRBV7-3	NA	TRBJ1-3	ASSETGVSGNTIY
12	TRBV6-6	NA	TRBJ1-6	ASTKQGVGSPLH
12	TRBV7-2	NA	TRBJ1-1	ASSRTGGTTEAF
11	TRBV6-5	NA	TRBJ1-2	ASSYSPSYGYT
15	TRBV11-2	NA	TRBJ2-1	ASSSSGLADRYNEQF
14	TRBV3-1/TRBV3-2	NA	TRBJ2-1	ASSATWTSIYNEQF
14	TRBV11-3	once	TRBJ2-6	ASSPPRGTGANVLT
11	TRBV28	NA	TRBJ1-2	ASSFGQAHGYT
12	TRBV24-1	NA	TRBJ2-3	ATSPGDGTDTQY
12	TRBV6-1	NA	TRBJ2-3	ASSERGSTDTQY
12	TRBV11-3	NA	TRBJ2-3	ASSIIRGADTQY
9	TRBV29-1	NA	TRBJ1-1	SVRQFTEAF
14	TRBV28	NA	TRBJ2-7	ASSLPLEIPPYEQY
15	TRBV10-3	NA	TRBJ1-4	AISDRDRYMFGEKLF
13	TRBV9	NA	TRBJ2-1	ASSPRGGTYNEQF
16	TRBV7-3	NA	TRBJ2-1	ASSVMGLAEASYNEQF
13	TRBV5-8	NA	TRBJ1-6	ASSFSGTGVSPLH
13	TRBV6-6	NA	TRBJ2-3	ASRPGQGRTDTQY
12	TRBV6-5	NA	TRBJ2-1	ASRSGLAPNEQF
12	TRBV25-1	NA	TRBJ2-5	ASTKAGSQETQY
11	TRBV29-1	once	TRBJ1-1	SVTPGGQTEAF
13	TRBV27	NA	TRBJ2-5	ASSLGAGWQETQY
12	TRBV7-3	NA	TRBJ1-2	ASSLDAGNYGYT
15	TRBV7-8	NA	TRBJ1-5	ASSIRDRADSNQPQH
10	TRBV6-1	once	TRBJ1-3	ASSEKRDTIY
11	TRBV4-1	NA	TRBJ1-1	ASSQAQGDEAF
14	TRBV24-1	NA	TRBJ2-7	ATSDHTKQSSYEQY
11	TRBV11-3	NA	TRBJ2-1	ASSPGGNNEQF
14	TRBV5-5	NA	TRBJ2-1	ASSLGPGSSYNEQF
13	TRBV6-5	once	TRBJ1-5	ASRSGQVSNQPQH
14	TRBV27	NA	TRBJ2-6	ASSTITASGANVLT
10	TRBV19	NA	TRBJ1-2	ASSGGGYGYT
9	TRBV28	NA	TRBJ2-7	TSGGFYEQY
11	TRBV7-2	NA	TRBJ2-1	ASSFGHRDEQF
12	TRBV10-3	NA	TRBJ2-7	AISTGQETYEQY
13	TRBV19	NA	TRBJ1-2	ASSLHLSGNYGYT
12	TRBV9	NA	TRBJ2-5	ASSFGTAQETQY
11	TRBV5-4	NA	TRBJ2-1	ASSFDPPGHSF
14	TRBV24-1	NA	TRBJ2-1	ATSDPGQGDTREQF
13	TRBV3-1/TRBV3-2	NA	TRBJ2-7	ASSAQLADNYEQY
13	TRBV11-3	NA	TRBJ2-7	ASSAIGQGAYEQY
15	TRBV5-1	NA	TRBJ2-1	ASSLAIAGGPDNEQF
12	TRBV6-2/TRBV6-3	NA	TRBJ2-7	ASSLTGYSYEQY
12	TRBV28	NA	TRBJ2-4	ASSRATGWDIQY
13	TRBV2	NA	TRBJ2-3	ASSDWAVSTDTQY
15	TRBV5-8	once	TRBJ1-3	ASSPFMGQGSGNTIY
11	TRBV2	few	TRBJ1-1	ASSEVQGAGAF
15	TRBV11-3	NA	TRBJ2-1	ASSSTTQGAIYNEQF
11	TRBV29-1	NA	TRBJ2-7	SVRGQGSYEQY